Presented here are 18 T cell receptor beta chains from one specimen sequenced in a study of tumor-infiltrating lymphocytes in oesophageal squamous cell carcinoma. TCRdb reprocessed the PCR reads with MiXCR, giving one entry per CDR3 protein. In the table there are some 20,000 distinct CDR3 sequences, approximately 45% of which are singletons. The sequenced sample consisted of normal esophageal tissue next to the tumor. The receptors shown here come from a female donor with esophageal squamous cell carcinoma.

As concerns this clonotype: This sequence may be a read error, since a much larger clone differs from it by one base. The chain uses TRBV11-2 and TRBJ2-5; D remains unclear. There are 16 residues in the CDR3. Between the trimmed V and J ends, which lost 1 base and 11 bases, there was a span of 23 bases. Germline V gene sequence: CDR1 SGHAT, CDR2 FQNNGV. CDR3 sequence (DNA): TGTGCCAGCAGCTTAGTAAGGCAGCCCGCGTACAATGAGCAGTACTTC. Amino acid sequence: CASSLVRQPAYNEQYF.

This clonotype was observed at least ten times. This CDR3 is CASSSNSGRKYEQFF. The CDR3 nucleotides are TGTGCCAGTAGTTCCAATAGCGGGAGGAAATATGAGCAGTTCTTC. The genes are TRBV19 and TRBJ2-1; TRBD2 matches 10 bases. CDR3 length equals 15 residues. CDR1 and CDR2 (germline): LNHDA, SQIVND (reference sequence). The trim removed 5 bases at V and 8 bases at J, leaving 9 bases unmatched.

Regarding this clonotype: Its ends do not fully match the called genes, so a read error is possible. The chain couples TRBV7-6 to TRBJ2-7, with TRBD2 identical over 10 bases. Matching the DNA end better, TRBJ2-1 makes the J call doubtful. This CDR3 is 17 amino acids long. The germline CDR1 and CDR2 sequences are SGHVS and FNYEAQ. CDR3 amino acids: CASSYSIAGGPFDEQFF. CDR3 sequence (DNA): TGTGCTAGCAGCTATTCAATAGCGGGAGGCCCTTTCGATGAGCAGTTCTTC.

Turning to this clonotype: The missing conserved phenylalanine or tryptophan at the end of this CDR3 makes a read error likely. The DNA is omitted, as the CDR3 cannot be located on it reliably, and the CDR3 follows TCRdb's listing. The genes are TRBV11-2 and TRBJ1-6. In germline, CDR1 is SGHAT, CDR2 FQNNGV. A total of 17 residues make up the CDR3, ends included. The CDR3 sequence is CASSLIAGLRDEQYFGA.

CDR3 nucleotide sequence: TGTGCCAGCAGCTTAGCGAATAGCGGAACCTACAATGAGCAGTTCTTC. Translated: CASSLANSGTYNEQFF. The V gene is TRBV7-2, the J gene TRBJ2-1, with D possibly matching TRBD2 (6 bases). Trimming took off 0 bases at V and 2 bases at J, with 11 bases between the two ends. The germline gives CDR1 SGHTA, CDR2 FQGNSA. The CDR3 totals 16 residues.

At least ten counts were recorded for this clonotype. The V and J genes are TRBV28 and TRBJ2-1, with 7 nucleotides matching TRBD2. The CDR3 extends over 14 amino acids. V gave up 6 bases and J gave up 6 bases; unmatched junction bases: 8. The germline gives CDR1 MDHEN, CDR2 SYDVKM. CDR3 nucleotide sequence: TGTGCCAGCAGGGAGGCTAGCGGAGTCAATGAGCAGTTCTTC. Its protein is CASREASGVNEQFF.

The chain employs TRBV27 and TRBJ2-7; D unresolved. The J call is in doubt because the DNA end fits TRBJ1-2 better. The germline V gene has CDR1 MNHEY and CDR2 SMNVEV (reference sequence). The CDR3 covers 15 residues. Written as DNA, the CDR3 is TGTGCCAGCAGTTTACGGGCGCAGGCAAACTATGGCTACACCTTC. It encodes CASSLRAQANYGYTF.

The rearrangement uses TRBV7-2 and TRBJ2-5, with 14 bases fitting TRBD2. TRBJ2-7 matches the DNA end more closely, so the J call is doubtful. From germline, CDR1 is SGHTA and CDR2 FQGNSA. CDR3 size: 16 residues. The CDR3 protein is CASSSGLAGAISEQYF. DNA for the CDR3: TGTGCCAGCAGCTCGGGACTAGCGGGAGCAATCTCCGAGCAGTACTTC.

There are a few counts of this clonotype. It may be a read error: a sequence one base away is much more abundant. This chain connects TRBV27 to TRBJ2-7, with 10 bases fitting TRBD2. CDR1 is MNHEY and CDR2 is SMNVEV in the germline V gene (reference sequence). With V trimmed by 0 bases and J by 7 bases, 9 bases remained unmatched. The length of the CDR3 is 16 residues. The chain's CDR3 is CASSLSLSGRAGEQYF. For the CDR3, the DNA is TGTGCCAGCAGTTTATCGTTAAGCGGGAGGGCCGGTGAGCAGTACTTC.

The chain combines TRBV27 with TRBJ2-2; a possible D gene is TRBD2 (6 bases). V lost 0 bases and J lost 1, with 18 bases in between. CDR1 MNHEY and CDR2 SMNVEV come from the germline V gene (reference sequence). The length of the CDR3 is 19 residues. This CDR3 reads CASSLSPPEVAVNTGELFF. The DNA for the CDR3 is TGTGCCAGCAGTTTATCCCCCCCGGAGGTAGCGGTGAACACCGGGGAGCTGTTTTTT.

Only a few counts were recorded for this clonotype. The V call is TRBV10-2, the J call TRBJ1-2; D is unresolved. Between the trimmed V and J ends, which lost 5 bases and 4 bases, there was a span of 17 bases. CDR3 length: 15 residues. Germline assignment: CDR1 WSHSY and CDR2 SAAADI. The CDR3 nucleotides read TGCGCCAGCAGTCAAGGTCCTGATAAACTCTATGGCTACACCTTC. As protein: CASSQGPDKLYGYTF.

Note on this clonotype: The conserved phenylalanine or tryptophan is not found at the CDR3 terminus, so this likely reflects a read error. It is unclear where the CDR3 begins or ends on the DNA, so no DNA is shown, and the CDR3 is as TCRdb lists it. J is TRBJ2-7 and V is TRBV7-2; the table's D call, TRBD2, has no DNA check behind it. The CDR3 is 18 residues long, ends included. CDR1 SGHTA and CDR2 FQGNSA come from the germline V gene. The CDR3 here is CASSLSSGRGSYEQYFGS.

This clonotype has ten or more counts. This chain joins TRBV5-4 and TRBJ2-4; TRBD1 might be the D (5 bases). The germline V gene encodes CDR1 SGHNT and CDR2 YYREEE (reference sequence). CDR3 length equals 13 residues. The CDR3 loop is CAAKGPDSNIQYF. The CDR3 nucleotides are TGTGCAGCGAAAGGACCCGACAGCAACATTCAGTACTTC.

The V call is TRBV5-4, the J call TRBJ2-5, with 10 bases fitting TRBD2. Germline assignment: CDR1 SGHNT and CDR2 YYREEE (reference sequence). The CDR3 covers 17 residues. Trimming cost V 4 bases and J 5 bases; bases outside gene matches: 14. As DNA, the CDR3 is TGTGCCAGCAGCCCCGGAGAAAGCGGGAGGGCAGGGGAGACCCAGTACTTC. Protein product: CASSPGESGRAGETQYF.

The chain has TRBV2 and TRBJ2-1; 9 bases agree with TRBD2. The DNA matches TRBJ2-5 better at its end, which makes the J call doubtful. The CDR3 extends over 15 amino acids. In germline, CDR1 is SNHLY, CDR2 FYNNEI. Here the CDR3 reads CASQPGLAGDETQYF. The CDR3 DNA sequence: TGTGCCTCTCAGCCGGGGTTAGCGGGAGATGAGACCCAGTACTTC.

As regards this clonotype: No conserved phenylalanine or tryptophan is present at the end of the CDR3, so a read error is the likely explanation. It is unclear where the CDR3 begins or ends on the DNA, so no DNA is shown, and the CDR3 is as TCRdb lists it. V is TRBV11-2 and J is TRBJ2-6. The CDR3 is 8 residues long, counting both termini. Per the germline V gene, CDR1 is SGHAT and CDR2 is FQNNGV. The CDR3: CASSLEPS.

The chain joins TRBV7-9 to TRBJ2-5; TRBD2 matches 14 bases. With V trimmed by 1 base and J by 4 bases, 2 bases remained unmatched. This CDR3 comprises 16 residues. Germline loops: CDR1 SEHNR, CDR2 FQNEAQ (reference sequence). CDR3 residues: CASSLVGTSGRETQYF. CDR3 DNA sequence: TGTGCCAGCAGCTTAGTTGGGACTAGCGGGAGAGAGACCCAGTACTTC.

This clonotype appeared many times. V usage is TRBV4-1 and J usage is TRBJ1-2; no firm D call. This CDR3 is built from 13 residues. The germline V gene encodes CDR1 MGHRA and CDR2 YSYEKL. Trimming removed 1 base at V and 8 bases at J, with 11 bases between. The CDR3 coding sequence is TGCGCCAGCAGCCAAGCGGCAGGCGGGGGCTACACCTTC. It specifies CASSQAAGGGYTF.